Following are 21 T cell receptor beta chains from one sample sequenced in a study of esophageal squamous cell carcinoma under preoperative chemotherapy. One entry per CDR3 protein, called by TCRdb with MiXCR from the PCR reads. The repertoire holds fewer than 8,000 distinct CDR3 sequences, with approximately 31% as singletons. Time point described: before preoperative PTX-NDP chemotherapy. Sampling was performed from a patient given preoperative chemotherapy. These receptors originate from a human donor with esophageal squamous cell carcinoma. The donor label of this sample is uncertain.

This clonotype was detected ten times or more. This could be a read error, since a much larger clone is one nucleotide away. CDR3 sequence reads: CASSSCEFSTDTQYF. The CDR3 DNA reads as TGTGCCAGCAGCTCCTGTGAGTTTAGCACAGATACGCAGTATTTT. J is TRBJ2-3 and V is TRBV11-2; no definite D call. Per germline, CDR1 SGHAT and CDR2 FQNNGV. Between the trimmed V and J ends, which lost 4 bases and 0 bases, there was a span of 11 bases. CDR3 length: 15 residues.

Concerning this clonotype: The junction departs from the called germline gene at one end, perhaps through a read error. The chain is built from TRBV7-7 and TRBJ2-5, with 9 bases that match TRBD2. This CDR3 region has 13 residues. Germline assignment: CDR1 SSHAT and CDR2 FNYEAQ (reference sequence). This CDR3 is CARREAGGNEQVF. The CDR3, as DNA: TGTGCTAGGAGGGAAGCGGGAGGAAATGAGCAGGTCTTC. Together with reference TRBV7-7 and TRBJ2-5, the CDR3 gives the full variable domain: GAGVSQSPRYKVTKRGQDVTLRCDPISSHATLYWYQQALGQGPEFLTYFNYEAQPDKSGLPSDRFSAERPEGSISTLTIQRTEQRDSAMYRCARREAGGNEQVFGPGTRLLVL.

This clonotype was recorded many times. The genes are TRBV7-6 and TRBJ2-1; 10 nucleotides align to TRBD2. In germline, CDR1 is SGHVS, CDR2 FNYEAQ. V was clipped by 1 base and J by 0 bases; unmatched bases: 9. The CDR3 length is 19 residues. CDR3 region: CASSLVLAGAPSSYNEQFF. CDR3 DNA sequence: TGTGCCAGCAGCTTAGTTCTAGCGGGAGCCCCAAGCTCCTACAATGAGCAGTTCTTC. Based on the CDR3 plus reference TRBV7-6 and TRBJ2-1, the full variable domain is GAGVSQSPRYKVTKRGQDVALRCDPISGHVSLYWYRQALGQGPEFLTYFNYEAQQDKSGLPNDRFSAERPEGSISTLTIQRTEQRDSAMYRCASSLVLAGAPSSYNEQFFGPGTRLTVL.

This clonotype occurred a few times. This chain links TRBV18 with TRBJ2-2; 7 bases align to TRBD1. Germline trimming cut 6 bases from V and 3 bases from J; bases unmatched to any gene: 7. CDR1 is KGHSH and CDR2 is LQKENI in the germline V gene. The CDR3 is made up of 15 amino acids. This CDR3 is CASSLRQGHTGELFF. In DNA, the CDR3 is TGTGCCAGCTCCCTACGACAGGGTCACACCGGGGAGCTGTTTTTT.

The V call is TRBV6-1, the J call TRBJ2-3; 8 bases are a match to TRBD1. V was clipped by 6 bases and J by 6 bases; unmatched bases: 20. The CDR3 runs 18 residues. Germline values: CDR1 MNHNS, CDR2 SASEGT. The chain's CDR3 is CASRLTLITGTGVDTQYF. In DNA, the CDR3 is TGTGCCAGCAGACTCACGCTCATCACCGGGACAGGAGTTGATACGCAGTATTTT.

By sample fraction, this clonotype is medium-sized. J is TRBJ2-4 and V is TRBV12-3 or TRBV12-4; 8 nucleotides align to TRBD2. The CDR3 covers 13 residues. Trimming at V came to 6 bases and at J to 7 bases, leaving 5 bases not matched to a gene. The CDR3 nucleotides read TGTGCCAGCAGCTCTCGCGGGGGGAACATTCAGTACTTC. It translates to CASSSRGGNIQYF.

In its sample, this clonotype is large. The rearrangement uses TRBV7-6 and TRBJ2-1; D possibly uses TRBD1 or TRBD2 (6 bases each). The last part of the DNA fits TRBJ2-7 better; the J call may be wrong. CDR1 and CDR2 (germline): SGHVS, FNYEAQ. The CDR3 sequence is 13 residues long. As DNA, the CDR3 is TGTGCCAGCAGCCACTTAGGGGGGTACGAGCAGTACTTC. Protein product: CASSHLGGYEQYF.

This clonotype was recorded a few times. Here the CDR3 DNA reads TGTGCCAGCCCCGCCCCTCGGACAGCCTCCTACGAGCAGTTCTTC. Translated, it gives CASPAPRTASYEQFF. The chain employs TRBV6-1 and TRBJ2-1, with a weak D call TRBD1 (6 bases). This CDR3 is built from 15 residues. Deletions cut 8 bases from V and 10 bases from J, with 24 bases between. Germline values: CDR1 MNHNS, CDR2 SASEGT.

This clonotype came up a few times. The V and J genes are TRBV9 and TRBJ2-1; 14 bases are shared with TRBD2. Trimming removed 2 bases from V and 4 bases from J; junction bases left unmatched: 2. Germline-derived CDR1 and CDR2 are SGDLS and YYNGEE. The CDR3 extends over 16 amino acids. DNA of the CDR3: TGTGCCAGCAGCGTGGGGACTAGCGGGAGATACAATGAGCAGTTCTTC. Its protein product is CASSVGTSGRYNEQFF.

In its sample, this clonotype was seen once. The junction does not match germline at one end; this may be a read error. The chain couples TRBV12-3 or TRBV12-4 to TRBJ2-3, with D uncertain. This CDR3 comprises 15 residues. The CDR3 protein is CANTPGREDCNGQYF. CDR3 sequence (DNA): TGTGCCAACACCCCAGGTCGCGAGGATTGCAATGGGCAGTACTTT.

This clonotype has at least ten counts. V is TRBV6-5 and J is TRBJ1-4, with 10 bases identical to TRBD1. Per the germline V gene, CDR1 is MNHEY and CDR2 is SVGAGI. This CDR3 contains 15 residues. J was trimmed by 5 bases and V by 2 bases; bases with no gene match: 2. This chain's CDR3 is CASSYRGQGNEKLFF. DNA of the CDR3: TGTGCCAGCAGTTACCGGGGACAGGGGAATGAAAAACTGTTTTTT.

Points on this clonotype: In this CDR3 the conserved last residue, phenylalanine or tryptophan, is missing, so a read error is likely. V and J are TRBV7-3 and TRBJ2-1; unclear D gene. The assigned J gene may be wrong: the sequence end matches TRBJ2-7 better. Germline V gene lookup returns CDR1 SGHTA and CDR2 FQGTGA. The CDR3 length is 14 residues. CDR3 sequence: CARSPTRDTPEQYL. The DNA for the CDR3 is TGTGCCAGGAGCCCGACCCGCGACACGCCAGAGCAGTACTTG.

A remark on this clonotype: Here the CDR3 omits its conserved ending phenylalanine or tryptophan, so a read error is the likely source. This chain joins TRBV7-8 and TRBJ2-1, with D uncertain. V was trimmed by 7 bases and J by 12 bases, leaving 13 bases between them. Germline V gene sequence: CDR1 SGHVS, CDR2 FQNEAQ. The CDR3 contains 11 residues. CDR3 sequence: CASTLYDGQFL. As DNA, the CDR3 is TGTGCCAGCACACTTTACGATGGGCAGTTCTTG.

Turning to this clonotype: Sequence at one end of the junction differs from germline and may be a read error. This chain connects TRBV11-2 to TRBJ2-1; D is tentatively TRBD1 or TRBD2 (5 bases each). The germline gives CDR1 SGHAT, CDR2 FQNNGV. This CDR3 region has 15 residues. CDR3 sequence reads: CARSLMPGATKEQFF. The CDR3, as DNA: TGTGCCAGGAGCTTAATGCCCGGGGCGACAAAGGAGCAGTTCTTC. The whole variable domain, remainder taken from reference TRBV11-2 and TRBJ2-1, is EAGVAQSPRYKIIEKRQSVAFWCNPISGHATLYWYQQILGQGPKLLIQFQNNGVVDDSQLPKDRFSAERLKGVDSTLKIQPAKLEDSAVYLCARSLMPGATKEQFFGPGTRLTVL.

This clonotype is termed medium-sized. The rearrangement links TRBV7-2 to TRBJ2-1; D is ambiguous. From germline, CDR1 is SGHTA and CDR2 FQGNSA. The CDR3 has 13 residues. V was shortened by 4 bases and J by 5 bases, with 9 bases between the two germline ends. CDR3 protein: CASSSYRNNEQFF. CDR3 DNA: TGTGCCAGCAGCTCCTACAGAAACAATGAGCAGTTCTTC.

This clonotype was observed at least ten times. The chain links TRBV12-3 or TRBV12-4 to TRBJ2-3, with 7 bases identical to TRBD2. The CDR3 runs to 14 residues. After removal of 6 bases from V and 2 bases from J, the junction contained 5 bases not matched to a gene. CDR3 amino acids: CASRRDYPTDTQYF. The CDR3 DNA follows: TGTGCCAGCAGAAGGGACTACCCCACAGATACGCAGTATTTT.

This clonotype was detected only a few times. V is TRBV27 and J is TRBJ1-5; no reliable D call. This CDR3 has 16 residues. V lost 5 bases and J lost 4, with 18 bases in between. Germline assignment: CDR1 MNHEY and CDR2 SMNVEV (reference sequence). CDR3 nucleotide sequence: TGTGCCAGCAGTGCCAATCTAGGATGGCAGAATCAGCCCCAGCATTTT. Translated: CASSANLGWQNQPQHF.

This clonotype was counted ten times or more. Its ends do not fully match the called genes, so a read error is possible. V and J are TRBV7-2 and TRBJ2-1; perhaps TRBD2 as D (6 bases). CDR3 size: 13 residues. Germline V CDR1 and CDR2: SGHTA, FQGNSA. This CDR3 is CASSLGLTYEQLF. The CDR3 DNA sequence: TGTGCCAGCAGCCTGGGACTTACTTACGAGCAGCTCTTC. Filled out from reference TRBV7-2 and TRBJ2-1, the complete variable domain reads GAGVSQSPSNKVTEKGKDVELRCDPISGHTALYWYRQSLGQGLEFLIYFQGNSAPDKSGLPSDRFSAERTGGSVSTLTIQRTQQEDSAVYLCASSLGLTYEQLFGPGTRLTVL.

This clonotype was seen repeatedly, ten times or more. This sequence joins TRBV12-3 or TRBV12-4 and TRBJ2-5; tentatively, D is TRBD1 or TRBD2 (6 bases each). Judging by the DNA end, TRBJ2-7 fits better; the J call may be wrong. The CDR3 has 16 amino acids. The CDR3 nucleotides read TGTGCCAGCAGAGTAGGCGACGGGGGCGGCGGGTACGAGCAGTACTTC. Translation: CASRVGDGGGGYEQYF.

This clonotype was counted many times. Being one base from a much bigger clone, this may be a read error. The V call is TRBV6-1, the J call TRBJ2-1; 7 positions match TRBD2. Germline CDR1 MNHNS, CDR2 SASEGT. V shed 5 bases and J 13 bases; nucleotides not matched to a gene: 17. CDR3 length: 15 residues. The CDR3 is CASSLGGSPKETQFF. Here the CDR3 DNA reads TGTGCCAGCAGTCTGGGCGGGAGCCCCAAAGAGACCCAGTTCTTC.

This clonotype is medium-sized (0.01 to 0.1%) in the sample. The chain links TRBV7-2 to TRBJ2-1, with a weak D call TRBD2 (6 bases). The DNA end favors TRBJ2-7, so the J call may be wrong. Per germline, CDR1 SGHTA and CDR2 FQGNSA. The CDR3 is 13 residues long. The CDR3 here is CASSFGGTAEQYF. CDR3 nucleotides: TGTGCCAGCAGCTTTGGCGGGACCGCCGAGCAGTACTTC.